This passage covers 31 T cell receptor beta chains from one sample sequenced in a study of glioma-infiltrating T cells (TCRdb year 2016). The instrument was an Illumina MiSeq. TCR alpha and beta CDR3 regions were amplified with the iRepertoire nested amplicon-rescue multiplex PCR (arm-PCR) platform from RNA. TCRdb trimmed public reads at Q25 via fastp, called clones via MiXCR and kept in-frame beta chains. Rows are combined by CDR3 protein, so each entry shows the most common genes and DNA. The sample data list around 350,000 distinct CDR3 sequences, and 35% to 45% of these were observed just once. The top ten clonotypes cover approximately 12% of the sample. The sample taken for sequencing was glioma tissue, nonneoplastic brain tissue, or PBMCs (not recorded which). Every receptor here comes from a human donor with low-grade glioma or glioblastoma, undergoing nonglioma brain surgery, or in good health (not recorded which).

The CDR3 coding sequence is TGTGCCAGCAGCTTTGGCAGTCCCTACGAGCAGTACTTC. This gives the protein CASSFGSPYEQYF. The chain is built from TRBV5-6 and TRBJ2-7; the D is unclear. The length of the CDR3 is 13 residues. The germline V gene encodes CDR1 SGHDT and CDR2 YYEEEE. V lost 2 bases, J lost 2 bases, and 8 bases lay in between. The full variable domain, its missing parts supplied by reference TRBV5-6 and TRBJ2-7, is DAGVTQSPTHLIKTRGQQVTLRCSPKSGHDTVSWYQQALGQGPQFIFQYYEEEERQRGNFPDRFSGHQFPNYSSELNVNALLLGDSALYLCASSFGSPYEQYFGPGTRLTVT.

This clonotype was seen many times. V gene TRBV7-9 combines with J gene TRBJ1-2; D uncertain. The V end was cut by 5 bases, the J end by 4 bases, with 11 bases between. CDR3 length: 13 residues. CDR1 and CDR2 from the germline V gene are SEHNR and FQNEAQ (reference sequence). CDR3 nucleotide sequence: TGTGCCAGCAGCCAATCGGGAGGCTATGGCTACACCTTC. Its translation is CASSQSGGYGYTF.

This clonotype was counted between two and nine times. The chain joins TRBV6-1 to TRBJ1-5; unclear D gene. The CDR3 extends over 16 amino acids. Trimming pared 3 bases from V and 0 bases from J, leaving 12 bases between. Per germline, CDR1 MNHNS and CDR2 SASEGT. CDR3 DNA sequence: TGTGCCAGCAGTGATGGGTACCAGTATAGCAATCAGCCCCAGCATTTT. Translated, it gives CASSDGYQYSNQPQHF.

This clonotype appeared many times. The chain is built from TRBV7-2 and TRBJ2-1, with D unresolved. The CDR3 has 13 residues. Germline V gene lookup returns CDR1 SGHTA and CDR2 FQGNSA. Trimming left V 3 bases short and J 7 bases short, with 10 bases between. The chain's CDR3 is CASSFWTKNEQFF. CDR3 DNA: TGTGCCAGCAGCTTCTGGACCAAGAATGAGCAGTTCTTC.

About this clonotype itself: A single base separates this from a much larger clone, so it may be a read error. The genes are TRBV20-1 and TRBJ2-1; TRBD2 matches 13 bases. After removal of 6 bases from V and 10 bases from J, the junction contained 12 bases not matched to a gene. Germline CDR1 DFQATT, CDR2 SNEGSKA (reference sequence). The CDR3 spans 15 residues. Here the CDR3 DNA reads TGCAGTGCGACACTAGCGGGAGGGCCCTTGGGGGAGCAGTTCTTC. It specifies CSATLAGGPLGEQFF.

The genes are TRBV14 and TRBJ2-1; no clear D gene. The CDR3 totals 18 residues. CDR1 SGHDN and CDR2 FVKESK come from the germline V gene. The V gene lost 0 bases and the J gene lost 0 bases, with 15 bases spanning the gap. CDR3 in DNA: TGTGCCAGCAGCCAAGAAGGCGTCCGGCTGGGCTCCTACAATGAGCAGTTCTTC. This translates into CASSQEGVRLGSYNEQFF.

The CDR3 region has the DNA TGCAGCGTTGTCACAGAGAACACTGAAGCTTTCTTT. Translated: CSVVTENTEAFF. The chain carries TRBV29-1 and TRBJ1-1; D not certain. From germline, CDR1 is SQVTM and CDR2 ANQGSEA. Trimming removed 4 bases from V and 1 base from J, with 7 bases in between. There are 12 residues in the CDR3.

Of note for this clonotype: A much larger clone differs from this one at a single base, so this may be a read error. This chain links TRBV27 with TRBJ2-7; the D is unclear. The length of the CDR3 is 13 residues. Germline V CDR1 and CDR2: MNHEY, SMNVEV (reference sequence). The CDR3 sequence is CVSSPTYSYEQYF. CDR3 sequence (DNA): TGTGTCAGCAGTCCCACCTATTCCTACGAGCAGTACTTC.

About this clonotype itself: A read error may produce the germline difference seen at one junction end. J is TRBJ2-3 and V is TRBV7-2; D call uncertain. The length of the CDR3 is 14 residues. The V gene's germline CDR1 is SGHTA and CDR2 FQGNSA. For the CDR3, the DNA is TGTGCCGGCAGCTTAGGGCCCGGCTCTGATACGCAGTATTTT. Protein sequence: CAGSLGPGSDTQYF.

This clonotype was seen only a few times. Here the CDR3 DNA reads TGTGCCAGCTCACCCCTAACTGGGGGTGATGGCTACACCTTC. Its protein is CASSPLTGGDGYTF. The chain has TRBV18 and TRBJ1-2; maybe TRBD1 (5 bases). Deletions cut 3 bases from V and 6 bases from J, with 14 bases between. Germline CDR1 is KGHSH and CDR2 is LQKENI. This CDR3 spans 14 amino acids.

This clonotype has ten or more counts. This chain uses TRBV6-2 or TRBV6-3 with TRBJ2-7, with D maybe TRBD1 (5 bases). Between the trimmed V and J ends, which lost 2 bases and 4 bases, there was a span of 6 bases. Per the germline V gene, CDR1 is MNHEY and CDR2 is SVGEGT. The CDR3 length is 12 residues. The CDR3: CASSYKGYEQYF. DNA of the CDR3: TGTGCCAGCAGTTACAAGGGGTACGAGCAGTACTTC.

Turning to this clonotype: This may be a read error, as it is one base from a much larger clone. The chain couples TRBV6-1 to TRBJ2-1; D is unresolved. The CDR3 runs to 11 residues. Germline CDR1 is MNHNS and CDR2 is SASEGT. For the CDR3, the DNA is TGTGCCAGCAGGTTCTACAATGAGCAGCTCTTC. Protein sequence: CASRFYNEQLF.

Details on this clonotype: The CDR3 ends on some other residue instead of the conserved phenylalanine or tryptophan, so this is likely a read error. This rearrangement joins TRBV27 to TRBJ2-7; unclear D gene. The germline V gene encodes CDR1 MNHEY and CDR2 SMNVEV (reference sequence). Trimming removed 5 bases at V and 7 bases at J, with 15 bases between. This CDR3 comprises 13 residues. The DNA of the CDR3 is TGTGCCAGCAGTATCCCGGGTAGCAAAGAGCAGTACTCC. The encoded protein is CASSIPGSKEQYS.

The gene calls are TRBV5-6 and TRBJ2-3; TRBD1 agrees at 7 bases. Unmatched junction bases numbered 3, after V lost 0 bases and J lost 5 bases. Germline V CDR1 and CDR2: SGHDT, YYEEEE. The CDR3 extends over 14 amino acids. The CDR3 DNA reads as TGTGCCAGCAGCTTGGTAAGGGGGCAAGATACGCAGTATTTT. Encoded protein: CASSLVRGQDTQYF. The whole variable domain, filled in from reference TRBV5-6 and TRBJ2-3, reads DAGVTQSPTHLIKTRGQQVTLRCSPKSGHDTVSWYQQALGQGPQFIFQYYEEEERQRGNFPDRFSGHQFPNYSSELNVNALLLGDSALYLCASSLVRGQDTQYFGPGTRLTVL.

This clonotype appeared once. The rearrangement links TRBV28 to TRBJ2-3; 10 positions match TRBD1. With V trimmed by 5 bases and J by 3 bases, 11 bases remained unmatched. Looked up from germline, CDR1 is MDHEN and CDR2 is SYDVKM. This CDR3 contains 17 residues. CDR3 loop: CASSDQVPGQGTDTQYF. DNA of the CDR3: TGTGCCAGCAGTGATCAAGTCCCGGGACAGGGGACAGATACGCAGTATTTT. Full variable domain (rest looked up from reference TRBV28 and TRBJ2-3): DVKVTQSSRYLVKRTGEKVFLECVQDMDHENMFWYRQDPGLGLRLIYFSYDVKMKEKGDIPEGYSVSREKKERFSLILESASTNQTSMYLCASSDQVPGQGTDTQYFGPGTRLTVL.

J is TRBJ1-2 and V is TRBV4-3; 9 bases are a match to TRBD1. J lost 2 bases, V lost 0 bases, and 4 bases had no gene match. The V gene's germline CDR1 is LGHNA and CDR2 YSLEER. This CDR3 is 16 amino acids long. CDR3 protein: CASSQDLGTGNYGYTF. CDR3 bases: TGCGCCAGCAGCCAAGATCTTGGGACAGGGAACTATGGCTACACCTTC.

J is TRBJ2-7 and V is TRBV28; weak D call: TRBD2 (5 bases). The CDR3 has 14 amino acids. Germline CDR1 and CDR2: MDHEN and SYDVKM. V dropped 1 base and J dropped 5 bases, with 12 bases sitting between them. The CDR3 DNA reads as TGTGCCAGCAGTTTATTCGGGGAGAGCAACGAGCAGTACTTC. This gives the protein CASSLFGESNEQYF.

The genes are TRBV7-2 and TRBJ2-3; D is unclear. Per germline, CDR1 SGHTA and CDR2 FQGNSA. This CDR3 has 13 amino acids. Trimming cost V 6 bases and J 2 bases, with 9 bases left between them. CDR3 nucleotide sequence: TGTGCCAGCAGTTCCAAGGTCACAGATACGCAGTATTTT. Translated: CASSSKVTDTQYF.

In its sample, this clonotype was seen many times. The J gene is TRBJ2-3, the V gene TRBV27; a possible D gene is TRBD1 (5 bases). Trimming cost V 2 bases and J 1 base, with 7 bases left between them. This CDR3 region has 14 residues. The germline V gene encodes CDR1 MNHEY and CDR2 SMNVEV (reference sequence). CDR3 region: CASSLIGGTDTQYF. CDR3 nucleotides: TGTGCCAGCAGTTTAATAGGGGGCACAGATACGCAGTATTTT.

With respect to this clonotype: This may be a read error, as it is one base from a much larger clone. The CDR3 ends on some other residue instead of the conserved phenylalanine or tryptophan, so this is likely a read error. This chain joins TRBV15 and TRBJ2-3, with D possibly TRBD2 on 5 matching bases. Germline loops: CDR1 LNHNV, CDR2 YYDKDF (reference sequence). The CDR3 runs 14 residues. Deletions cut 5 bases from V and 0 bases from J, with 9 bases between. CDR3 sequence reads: CATSERDSTDTQYS. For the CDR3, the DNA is TGTGCCACCAGCGAGAGGGATAGCACAGATACGCAGTATTCT.

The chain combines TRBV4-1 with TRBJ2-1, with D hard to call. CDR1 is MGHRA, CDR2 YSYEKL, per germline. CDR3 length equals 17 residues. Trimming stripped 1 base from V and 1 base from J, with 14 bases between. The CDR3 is CASSQGPARASYNEQFF. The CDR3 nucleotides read TGCGCCAGCAGCCAAGGGCCTGCTAGGGCGTCCTACAATGAGCAGTTCTTC.

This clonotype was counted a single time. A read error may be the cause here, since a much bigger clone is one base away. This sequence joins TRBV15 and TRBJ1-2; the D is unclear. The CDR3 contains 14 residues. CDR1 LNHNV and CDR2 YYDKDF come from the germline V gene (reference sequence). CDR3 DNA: TGTCCCACCAGCAGAGCTACGACGGGCTATGGCTACACCTTC. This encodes CPTSRATTGYGYTF.

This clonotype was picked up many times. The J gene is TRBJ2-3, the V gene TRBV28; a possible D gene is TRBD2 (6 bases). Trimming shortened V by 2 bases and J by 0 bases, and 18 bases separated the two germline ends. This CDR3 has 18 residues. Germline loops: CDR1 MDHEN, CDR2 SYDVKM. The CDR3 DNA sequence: TGTGCCAGCAGTTTAGGGCTAGCGATAGAGCCTAGCACAGATACGCAGTATTTT. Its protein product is CASSLGLAIEPSTDTQYF.

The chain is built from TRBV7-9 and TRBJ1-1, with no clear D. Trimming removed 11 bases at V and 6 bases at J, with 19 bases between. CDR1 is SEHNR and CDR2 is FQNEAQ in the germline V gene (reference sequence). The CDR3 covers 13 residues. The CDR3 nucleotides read TGTGCCTCCCGGTTGGTGGAGGGTCCTGAAGCTTTCTTT. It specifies CASRLVEGPEAFF.

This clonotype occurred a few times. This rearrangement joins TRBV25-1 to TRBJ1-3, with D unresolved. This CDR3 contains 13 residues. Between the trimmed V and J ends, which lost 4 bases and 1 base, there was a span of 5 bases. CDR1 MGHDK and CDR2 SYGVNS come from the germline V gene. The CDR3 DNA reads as TGTGCCAGCAGTGTGTTATCTGGAAACACCATATATTTT. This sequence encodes CASSVLSGNTIYF.

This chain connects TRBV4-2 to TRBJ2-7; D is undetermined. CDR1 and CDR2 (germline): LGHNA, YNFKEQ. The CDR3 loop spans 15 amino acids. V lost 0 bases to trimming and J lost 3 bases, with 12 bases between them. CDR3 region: CASSQDGGTLYEQYF. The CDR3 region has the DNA TGTGCCAGCAGCCAAGACGGTGGAACCCTCTACGAGCAGTACTTC.

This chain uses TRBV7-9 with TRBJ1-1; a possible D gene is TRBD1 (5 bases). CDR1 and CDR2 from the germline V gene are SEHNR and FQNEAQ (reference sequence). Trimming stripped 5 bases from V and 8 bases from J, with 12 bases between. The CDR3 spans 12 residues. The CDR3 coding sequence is TGTGCCAGCAGCCGAGGGGTTGCCGAAGCTTTCTTT. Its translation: CASSRGVAEAFF.

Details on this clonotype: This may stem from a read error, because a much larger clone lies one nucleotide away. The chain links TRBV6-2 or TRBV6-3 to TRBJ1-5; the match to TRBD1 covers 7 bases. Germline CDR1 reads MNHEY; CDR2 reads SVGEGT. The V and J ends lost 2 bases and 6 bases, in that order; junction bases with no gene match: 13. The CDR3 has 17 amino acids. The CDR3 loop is CASSYRTGDHRGQPQHF. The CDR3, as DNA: TGTGCCAGCAGTTACAGGACAGGTGACCACCGCGGTCAGCCCCAGCATTTT.

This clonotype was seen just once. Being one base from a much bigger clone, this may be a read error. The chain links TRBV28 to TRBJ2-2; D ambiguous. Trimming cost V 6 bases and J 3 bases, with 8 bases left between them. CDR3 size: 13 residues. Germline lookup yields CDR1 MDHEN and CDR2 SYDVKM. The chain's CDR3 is CASRGTYTGELFF. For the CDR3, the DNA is TGTGCCAGCAGGGGAACCTACACCGGGGAGCTGTTTTTT.

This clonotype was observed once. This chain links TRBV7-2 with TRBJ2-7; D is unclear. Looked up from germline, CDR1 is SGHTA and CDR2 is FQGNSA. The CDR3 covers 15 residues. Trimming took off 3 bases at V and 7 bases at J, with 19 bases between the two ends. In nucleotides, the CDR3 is TGTGCCAGCAGCTTGGCAGGTACCCCCTACTATGAGCAGTACTTC. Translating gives CASSLAGTPYYEQYF. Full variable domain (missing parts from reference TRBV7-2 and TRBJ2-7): GAGVSQSPSNKVTEKGKDVELRCDPISGHTALYWYRQSLGQGLEFLIYFQGNSAPDKSGLPSDRFSAERTGGSVSTLTIQRTQQEDSAVYLCASSLAGTPYYEQYFGPGTRLTVT.

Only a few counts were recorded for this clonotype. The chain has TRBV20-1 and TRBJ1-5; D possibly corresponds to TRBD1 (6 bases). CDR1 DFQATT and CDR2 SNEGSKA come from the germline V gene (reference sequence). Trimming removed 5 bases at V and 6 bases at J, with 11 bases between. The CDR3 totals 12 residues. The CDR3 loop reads CSAYTGFQPQHF. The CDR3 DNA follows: TGCAGTGCTTACACAGGGTTTCAGCCCCAGCATTTT.